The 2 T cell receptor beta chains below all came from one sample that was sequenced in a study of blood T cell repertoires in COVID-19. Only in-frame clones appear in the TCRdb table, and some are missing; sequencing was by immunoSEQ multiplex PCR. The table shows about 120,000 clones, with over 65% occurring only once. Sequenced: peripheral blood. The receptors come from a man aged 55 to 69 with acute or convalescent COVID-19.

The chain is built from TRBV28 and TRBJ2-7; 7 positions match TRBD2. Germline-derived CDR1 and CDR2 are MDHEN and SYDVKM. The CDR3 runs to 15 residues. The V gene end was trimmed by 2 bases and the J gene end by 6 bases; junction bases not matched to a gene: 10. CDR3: CASSLQVTSRREQYF. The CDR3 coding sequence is TGTGCCAGCAGTTTACAGGTGACTAGCCGTCGCGAGCAGTACTTC.

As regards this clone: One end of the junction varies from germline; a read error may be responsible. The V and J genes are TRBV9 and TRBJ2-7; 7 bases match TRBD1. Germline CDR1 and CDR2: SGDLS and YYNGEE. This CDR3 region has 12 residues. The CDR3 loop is CASSGERGQHYF. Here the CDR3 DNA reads TGTGCCAGCAGCGGGGAAAGGGGACAGCATTACTTC.